Shown below are 22 T cell receptor beta chains from a single sample sequenced in a study of cytomegalovirus exposure and HLA in healthy donors. Assay: immunoSEQ multiplex PCR; the TCRdb copy retains only in-frame clones and omits some. Altogether fewer than 200,000 clones are present, around 85% being singletons, with the ten largest covering approximately 15%. Sequenced sample: PBMCs. All receptors come from a man aged 18-30 years in good health and CMV-seropositive.

This chain links TRBV9 with TRBJ2-1; 11 bases agree with TRBD1. The CDR3 loop spans 15 amino acids. Germline V CDR1 and CDR2: SGDLS, YYNGEE. Trimming removed 3 bases from V and 9 bases from J; junction bases left unmatched: 8. CDR3 sequence reads: CASSGGDRGTLEQFF. The CDR3 DNA reads TGTGCCAGCAGCGGGGGGGACAGGGGGACACTTGAGCAGTTCTTC.

A single count supports this clone. The genes are TRBV2 and TRBJ1-2, with D possibly TRBD1 on 5 matching bases. Per the germline V gene, CDR1 is SNHLY and CDR2 is FYNNEI. The germline V and J ends were trimmed by 8 bases and 6 bases, with 13 bases remaining between them. The CDR3 covers 12 residues. CDR3 residues: CASGQTVDGYTF. In nucleotides, the CDR3 is TGTGCCAGCGGTCAGACAGTGGATGGCTACACCTTC.

The chain recombines TRBV30 with TRBJ1-1; no clear D. Germline CDR1 is GTSNPN and CDR2 is SVGIG (reference sequence). This CDR3 is built from 12 residues. Trimming took off 2 bases at V and 4 bases at J, with 8 bases between the two ends. The CDR3 region has the DNA TGTGCCTGGAGTTGGGCTGGCACTGAAGCTTTCTTT. This gives the protein CAWSWAGTEAFF. Combining the CDR3 with reference TRBV30 and TRBJ1-1 gives the whole variable domain SQTIHQWPATLVQPVGSPLSLECTVEGTSNPNLYWYRQAAGRGLQLLFYSVGIGQISSEVPQNLSASRPQDRQFILSSKKLLLSDSGFYLCAWSWAGTEAFFGQGTRLTVV.

This clone showed up just a few times. The rearrangement joins TRBV7-9 to TRBJ1-6; 9 nucleotides align to TRBD1. This CDR3 contains 16 residues. V dropped 7 bases and J dropped 7; count of bases not matched to a gene: 11. Per germline, CDR1 SEHNR and CDR2 FQNEAQ (reference sequence). CDR3 protein: CASTIHDRGGNSPLHF. CDR3 DNA: TGTGCCAGCACCATTCACGACAGGGGGGGAAATTCACCCCTCCACTTT.

The rearrangement links TRBV7-9 to TRBJ2-7; D may be TRBD1 (5 bases). CDR3 length equals 14 residues. Germline-derived CDR1 and CDR2 are SEHNR and FQNEAQ (reference sequence). Trimming pared 5 bases from V and 5 bases from J, leaving 16 bases between. The CDR3 loop is CASSPIMLGDEQYF. The DNA for the CDR3 is TGTGCCAGCAGCCCCATTATGTTAGGGGACGAGCAGTACTTC.

As DNA, the CDR3 is TGTGCCAGCAGCAAATCACAGGGGTCCGGAAACACCATATATTTT. This codes for CASSKSQGSGNTIYF. This rearrangement joins TRBV7-9 to TRBJ1-3; 7 positions match TRBD1. CDR1 is SEHNR, CDR2 FQNEAQ, per germline (reference sequence). The CDR3 is 15 amino acids. V trimming: 5 bases; J trimming: 4 bases; junction bases outside the gene matches: 8. Variable domain in full (rest from reference TRBV7-9 and TRBJ1-3): DTGVSQNPRHKITKRGQNVTFRCDPISEHNRLYWYRQTLGQGPEFLTYFQNEAQLEKSRLLSDRFSAERPKGSFSTLEIQRTEQGDSAMYLCASSKSQGSGNTIYFGEGSWLTVV.

The chain employs TRBV27 and TRBJ2-7, with TRBD2 identical over 14 bases. The V segment lost 5 bases and the J segment 4 bases; nucleotides outside the gene matches: 22. The length of the CDR3 is 21 residues. CDR1 is MNHEY and CDR2 is SMNVEV in the germline V gene (reference sequence). This CDR3 reads CASSPGPSAGLAGAGRYEQYF. The DNA of the CDR3 is TGTGCCAGCAGTCCGGGACCTTCCGCGGGACTAGCGGGAGCGGGCCGGTACGAGCAGTACTTC.

V is TRBV6-1 and J is TRBJ1-1, with 8 bases lining up with TRBD1. Germline CDR1 MNHNS, CDR2 SASEGT. The CDR3 extends over 13 amino acids. V lost 6 bases to trimming and J lost 4 bases; unmatched junction nucleotides: 4. For the CDR3, the DNA is TGTGCCAGCAGCCCAGACAGGGGCACTGAAGCTTTCTTT. Its protein is CASSPDRGTEAFF.

The chain's CDR3 is CASSPGTGRSGGQYF. For the CDR3, the DNA is TGTGCCAGCTCACCGGGGACAGGGAGGAGTGGCGGTCAGTACTTC. The chain uses TRBV18 and TRBJ2-7; 9 bases map to TRBD1. V trimming: 3 bases; J trimming: 10 bases; junction bases outside the gene matches: 13. CDR1 KGHSH and CDR2 LQKENI come from the germline V gene. This CDR3 is 15 amino acids long. Using reference TRBV18 and TRBJ2-7 for the parts outside the CDR3, the full variable domain is NAGVMQNPRHLVRRRGQEARLRCSPMKGHSHVYWYRQLPEEGLKFMVYLQKENIIDESGMPKERFSAEFPKEGPSILRIQQVVRGDSAAYFCASSPGTGRSGGQYFGPGTRLTVT.

The chain is built from TRBV2 and TRBJ1-2, with TRBD1 identical over 7 bases. In germline, CDR1 is SNHLY, CDR2 FYNNEI. This CDR3 spans 14 amino acids. Losses at the gene ends were 6 bases for V and 4 bases for J; bases not matched to a gene: 8. CDR3 sequence reads: CASRNLRGTYGYTF. In DNA form, the CDR3 reads TGTGCCAGCAGAAACCTCAGGGGGACCTATGGCTACACCTTC. Variable domain in full (rest from reference TRBV2 and TRBJ1-2): EPEVTQTPSHQVTQMGQEVILRCVPISNHLYFYWYRQILGQKVEFLVSFYNNEISEKSEIFDDQFSVERPDGSNFTLKIRSTKLEDSAMYFCASRNLRGTYGYTFGSGTRLTVV.

The chain couples TRBV28 to TRBJ2-3; 8 bases match TRBD1. Germline V gives CDR1 MDHEN, CDR2 SYDVKM. With V trimmed by 7 bases and J by 14 bases, 11 bases remained unmatched. This CDR3 has 12 amino acids. The CDR3: CASTRTGGYGYF. CDR3 in DNA: TGTGCCAGCACCCGCACAGGGGGTTACGGGTATTTT.

The rearrangement uses TRBV5-6 and TRBJ2-7, with 15 bases lining up with TRBD2. CDR3 length: 18 residues. V dropped 4 bases and J dropped 0; count of bases not matched to a gene: 8. CDR1 and CDR2 (germline): SGHDT, YYEEEE. DNA of the CDR3: TGTGCCAGCAGCCCGGGGACTAGCGGGAGGCTCATCTCCTACGAGCAGTACTTC. Its protein product is CASSPGTSGRLISYEQYF. The full variable domain, rest sourced from reference TRBV5-6 and TRBJ2-7, is DAGVTQSPTHLIKTRGQQVTLRCSPKSGHDTVSWYQQALGQGPQFIFQYYEEEERQRGNFPDRFSGHQFPNYSSELNVNALLLGDSALYLCASSPGTSGRLISYEQYFGPGTRLTVT.

On this clone itself: Other DNA sequences in this specimen translate into the identical CDR3. CDR3 region: CASSFGTSGTDTQYF. The CDR3 bases are TGCGCCAGCAGCTTCGGGACATCAGGCACAGATACGCAGTATTTT. The chain recombines TRBV5-1 with TRBJ2-3; the D gene is possibly TRBD1 (6 bases). Germline loops: CDR1 SGHRS, CDR2 YFSETQ. The CDR3 is 15 amino acids. V was cut by 2 bases and J by 1 base, with 11 bases left in between. The whole variable domain, remainder taken from reference TRBV5-1 and TRBJ2-3, is KAGVTQTPRYLIKTRGQQVTLSCSPISGHRSVSWYQQTPGQGLQFLFEYFSETQRNKGNFPGRFSGRQFSNSRSEMNVSTLELGDSALYLCASSFGTSGTDTQYFGPGTRLTVL.

The chain has TRBV5-1 and TRBJ2-1, with D possibly matching TRBD1 (5 bases). With 5 bases removed from V and 8 bases from J, the gap between germline ends came to 11 bases. The CDR3 is 12 amino acids. Germline CDR1 reads SGHRS; CDR2 reads YFSETQ. CDR3 loop: CASRVRVDEQFF. The CDR3 region has the DNA TGCGCCAGCAGGGTCAGGGTGGATGAGCAGTTCTTC.

CDR3 in amino acids: CASSFEGQGSNQPQHF. The CDR3 coding sequence is TGTGCCAGCAGTTTTGAGGGACAGGGTTCCAATCAGCCCCAGCATTTT. This chain connects TRBV28 to TRBJ1-5, with TRBD1 identical over 9 bases. The germline gives CDR1 MDHEN, CDR2 SYDVKM. The length of the CDR3 is 16 residues. The J segment lost 3 bases and the V segment lost 3 bases, leaving 6 bases of the junction unmatched.

The V and J genes are TRBV5-4 and TRBJ1-1; TRBD1 is a possible D gene (6 bases). Trimming cost V 5 bases and J 1 base, with 18 bases left between them. The CDR3 contains 16 residues. The germline CDR1 and CDR2 sequences are SGHNT and YYREEE (reference sequence). For the CDR3, the DNA is TGTGCCAGCAGACGAACGATTGCAGGGGCGAACACTGAAGCTTTCTTT. This translates into CASRRTIAGANTEAFF.

The V gene is TRBV7-6, the J gene TRBJ1-1; D unresolved. The CDR3 totals 15 residues. Between the trimmed V and J ends, which lost 1 base and 1 base, there was a span of 10 bases. CDR1 is SGHVS and CDR2 is FNYEAQ in the germline V gene. This CDR3 is CASSLGAFRNTEAFF. As DNA, the CDR3 is TGTGCCAGCAGCTTAGGTGCCTTTAGGAACACTGAAGCTTTCTTT.

This chain uses TRBV30 with TRBJ1-2; TRBD1 agrees at 9 bases. V trimming: 2 bases; J trimming: 8 bases; junction bases outside the gene matches: 3. Germline V gene sequence: CDR1 GTSNPN, CDR2 SVGIG (reference sequence). This CDR3 has 12 residues. This CDR3 is CAWSSGTGGYTF. Written as DNA, the CDR3 is TGTGCCTGGAGTTCCGGGACAGGGGGCTACACCTTC. Looking up the rest from reference TRBV30 and TRBJ1-2 gives the full variable domain: SQTIHQWPATLVQPVGSPLSLECTVEGTSNPNLYWYRQAAGRGLQLLFYSVGIGQISSEVPQNLSASRPQDRQFILSSKKLLLSDSGFYLCAWSSGTGGYTFGSGTRLTVV.

V and J are TRBV5-1 and TRBJ2-1, with 16 bases matching TRBD2. Germline CDR1 SGHRS, CDR2 YFSETQ. CDR3 length: 21 amino acids. J gave up 4 bases and V 3 bases, and 16 bases lay outside the gene matches. The CDR3, as DNA: TGCGCCAGCAGCTGGGTTTCGGGACTAGCGGGGGGGTCACACAAGTACAATGAGCAGTTCTTC. This encodes CASSWVSGLAGGSHKYNEQFF.

The rearrangement links TRBV28 to TRBJ1-4, with D maybe TRBD1 (6 bases). Germline CDR1 is MDHEN and CDR2 is SYDVKM. This CDR3 region has 16 residues. Trimming stripped 7 bases from V and 3 bases from J, with 18 bases between. Here the CDR3 DNA reads TGTGCCAGCATCCGGTCGAAGGACAGAGCTAATGAAAAACTGTTTTTT. Residues: CASIRSKDRANEKLFF.

This clone was seen just once. The V and J genes are TRBV6-5 and TRBJ1-2; tentatively, D is TRBD1 (5 bases). This CDR3 spans 14 amino acids. CDR1 is MNHEY, CDR2 SVGAGI, per germline. V was clipped by 8 bases and J by 7 bases, with 20 bases between them. The CDR3 reads CASGDPQGSGGYTF. For the CDR3, the DNA is TGTGCCAGCGGCGATCCCCAGGGATCGGGTGGCTACACCTTC.

This chain links TRBV7-9 with TRBJ2-7, with 9 bases fitting TRBD1. CDR1 and CDR2 (germline): SEHNR, FQNEAQ (reference sequence). V shed 4 bases, J shed 1 base, and the junction held 2 bases outside the gene matches. The CDR3 extends over 14 amino acids. The CDR3 DNA sequence: TGTGCCAGCAGCTCCGGGACAGGGTCCTACGAGCAGTACTTC. Amino acid sequence: CASSSGTGSYEQYF.